One and the same sample provided the 23 T cell receptor beta chains below, sequenced in a study of blood T cell repertoires in COVID-19. Sequencing used immunoSEQ multiplex PCR; TCRdb keeps in-frame clones, though not all of them. The table has 300,000 to 350,000 clones, around 90% seen once. The sample was PBMCs or T cells enriched from blood (not recorded which). The receptors here all came from a woman aged 18 to 35 with acute COVID-19.

This clone was counted a single time. This chain connects TRBV11-3 to TRBJ1-1; D is uncertain. From germline, CDR1 is SGHNT and CDR2 YENEEA. This CDR3 spans 13 amino acids. The ends were cut back, 8 bases at V and 5 bases at J, with 15 bases in the middle. In nucleotides, the CDR3 is TGTGCCAGCGGTCGGGAGGATTGGACTGAAGCTTTCTTT. Encoded protein: CASGREDWTEAFF.

This clone was seen only a few times. The J gene is TRBJ2-4, the V gene TRBV2, with 7 bases that match TRBD1. This CDR3 is 13 amino acids long. The V segment lost 9 bases and the J segment 5 bases; nucleotides outside the gene matches: 7. Germline assignment: CDR1 SNHLY and CDR2 FYNNEI. CDR3 sequence: CASWGQIENIQYF. CDR3 coding DNA: TGTGCCAGTTGGGGACAGATAGAAAACATTCAGTACTTC. Together with reference TRBV2 and TRBJ2-4, the CDR3 gives the full variable domain: EPEVTQTPSHQVTQMGQEVILRCVPISNHLYFYWYRQILGQKVEFLVSFYNNEISEKSEIFDDQFSVERPDGSNFTLKIRSTKLEDSAMYFCASWGQIENIQYFGAGTRLSVL.

The V gene is TRBV7-9, the J gene TRBJ2-3; possibly TRBD1 for D (5 bases). Trimming took 3 bases from V and 6 from J, leaving 13 bases between them. CDR3 length: 14 residues. Germline values: CDR1 SEHNR, CDR2 FQNEAQ (reference sequence). DNA for the CDR3: TGTGCCAGCAGCTTGGACATCGGGTGGGATACGCAGTATTTT. Translation gives CASSLDIGWDTQYF.

This clone was observed a single time. The rearrangement uses TRBV7-2 and TRBJ1-1; D remains unclear. Trimming left V 4 bases short and J 2 bases short, with 11 bases between. Germline V lookup: CDR1 SGHTA, CDR2 FQGNSA. This CDR3 has 14 residues. DNA of the CDR3: TGTGCCAGCAGCTCCGTGGCGGTTAACACTGAAGCTTTCTTT. Amino acids: CASSSVAVNTEAFF.

This clone was recorded once. The rearrangement links TRBV18 to TRBJ1-4; TRBD1 agrees at 9 bases. The CDR3 is 17 amino acids. The germline V gene has CDR1 KGHSH and CDR2 LQKENI. J was trimmed by 2 bases and V by 2 bases; bases with no gene match: 6. The CDR3 sequence is CASSPGQGTRTNEKLFF. CDR3 coding DNA: TGTGCCAGCTCACCAGGACAGGGGACGCGGACTAATGAAAAACTGTTTTTT.

V gene TRBV19 combines with J gene TRBJ2-2; no definite D call. This CDR3 is 13 amino acids long. Germline V gene data show CDR1 as LNHDA and CDR2 as SQIVND (reference sequence). Trimming removed 6 bases at V and 3 bases at J, with 8 bases between. As DNA, the CDR3 is TGTGCCAGTAGCGACACCTACACCGGGGAGCTGTTTTTT. This translates into CASSDTYTGELFF.

The gene calls are TRBV27 and TRBJ2-1, with TRBD1 matching 9 bases. J lost 6 bases, V lost 2 bases, and 11 bases had no gene match. The CDR3 spans 17 residues. Germline CDR1 and CDR2: MNHEY and SMNVEV (reference sequence). DNA of the CDR3: TGTGCCAGCAGTTTACGGCCCGGACAGGGGTGGACCAATGAGCAGTTCTTC. It codes for CASSLRPGQGWTNEQFF.

This chain connects TRBV28 to TRBJ1-1, with D possibly TRBD1 on 5 matching bases. The V and J ends lost 2 bases and 12 bases respectively, with 13 bases between them. The V gene's germline CDR1 is MDHEN and CDR2 SYDVKM. The length of the CDR3 is 12 residues. The CDR3: CASSLRRGVTFF. The CDR3 DNA sequence: TGTGCCAGCAGTTTAAGGAGGGGTGTAACTTTCTTT.

This clone has a single count. CDR3 amino acids: CASSPDDRVYGYTF. The CDR3 nucleotides are TGTGCCAGCAGCCCTGACGACAGGGTATATGGCTACACCTTC. The J gene is TRBJ1-2, the V gene TRBV6-6, with 7 bases lining up with TRBD1. The CDR3 is 14 residues long. The ends lost 6 bases at V and 5 bases at J; junction bases unmatched: 9. CDR1 MNHNY and CDR2 SVGAGI come from the germline V gene (reference sequence).

This chain connects TRBV9 to TRBJ1-5, with D possibly TRBD1 on 6 matching bases. This CDR3 comprises 14 residues. Trimming cost V 3 bases and J 4 bases, with 11 bases left between them. Germline CDR1 is SGDLS and CDR2 is YYNGEE. The DNA for the CDR3 is TGTGCCAGCAGCGAGGGGGGGACGAATCAGCCCCAGCATTTT. This sequence encodes CASSEGGTNQPQHF.

This clone was observed a handful of times. V usage is TRBV7-9 and J usage is TRBJ2-5, with TRBD2 identical over 8 bases. Germline values: CDR1 SEHNR, CDR2 FQNEAQ (reference sequence). J lost 5 bases, V lost 11 bases, and 22 bases had no gene match. This CDR3 has 17 residues. The CDR3 is CALRGTPPGLVRETQYF. CDR3 nucleotide sequence: TGTGCCCTCCGGGGGACCCCGCCGGGACTAGTGAGGGAGACCCAGTACTTC.

This CDR3 reads CASSQEIGGVANTGELFF. The CDR3 DNA sequence: TGCGCCAGCAGCCAAGAAATAGGAGGGGTAGCGAACACCGGGGAGCTGTTTTTT. The chain combines TRBV4-1 with TRBJ2-2, with D possibly TRBD2 on 6 matching bases. V dropped 0 bases and J dropped 0 bases, with 14 bases sitting between them. Germline CDR1 and CDR2: MGHRA and YSYEKL. The CDR3 has 18 amino acids.

The chain employs TRBV5-1 and TRBJ2-1, with 7 bases fitting TRBD1. CDR3 length: 14 amino acids. CDR1 is SGHRS, CDR2 YFSETQ, per germline. With V trimmed by 2 bases and J by 2 bases, 1 base remained unmatched. The CDR3 DNA sequence: TGCGCCAGCAGCTTACAGGGGACCTACAATGAGCAGTTCTTC. As protein: CASSLQGTYNEQFF. The full variable domain, its missing parts supplied by reference TRBV5-1 and TRBJ2-1, is KAGVTQTPRYLIKTRGQQVTLSCSPISGHRSVSWYQQTPGQGLQFLFEYFSETQRNKGNFPGRFSGRQFSNSRSEMNVSTLELGDSALYLCASSLQGTYNEQFFGPGTRLTVL.

This chain connects TRBV11-3 to TRBJ2-7, with 7 bases matching TRBD1. The germline V gene encodes CDR1 SGHNT and CDR2 YENEEA. J lost 2 bases, V lost 4 bases, and 11 bases had no gene match. CDR3 length equals 16 residues. CDR3 region: CASSSTTGVKTYEQYF. DNA of the CDR3: TGTGCCAGCAGCTCCACTACAGGGGTAAAGACCTACGAGCAGTACTTC.

Written as DNA, the CDR3 is TGTGCCAGCAGCCCCTCCGGGACTAGCGGGAACGCGAAGCGGTTCTTC. Encoded protein: CASSPSGTSGNAKRFF. The chain links TRBV28 to TRBJ2-1; 13 bases map to TRBD2. The CDR3 has 16 amino acids. Germline loops: CDR1 MDHEN, CDR2 SYDVKM. Trimming at V came to 6 bases and at J to 15 bases, leaving 17 bases not matched to a gene.

The chain recombines TRBV7-3 with TRBJ2-1; 9 positions match TRBD1. This CDR3 has 14 amino acids. Germline CDR1 reads SGHTA; CDR2 reads FQGTGA. Trimming took 4 bases from V and 8 from J; bases not matched to a gene: 6. The CDR3 sequence: CASSSWTGADEQFF. For the CDR3, the DNA is TGTGCCAGCAGCTCATGGACAGGGGCCGATGAGCAGTTCTTC.

This clone was counted only a few times. The chain is built from TRBV9 and TRBJ1-2; D gene uncertain. Trimming stripped 0 bases from V and 2 bases from J, with 11 bases between. The CDR3 runs to 15 residues. In germline, CDR1 is SGDLS, CDR2 YYNGEE. CDR3 sequence reads: CASSVAWEENYGYTF. The CDR3 DNA follows: TGTGCCAGCAGCGTAGCGTGGGAGGAGAACTATGGCTACACCTTC.

The chain joins TRBV5-1 to TRBJ1-3, with D possibly matching TRBD1 (6 bases). Germline values: CDR1 SGHRS, CDR2 YFSETQ. Trimming shortened V by 2 bases and J by 0 bases, and 9 bases separated the two germline ends. The CDR3 extends over 15 amino acids. CDR3 nucleotide sequence: TGCGCCAGCAGCTTAACAGGGAGCTCTGGAAACACCATATATTTT. It encodes CASSLTGSSGNTIYF.

The J gene is TRBJ1-2, the V gene TRBV14; 10 bases map to TRBD1. The V gene end was trimmed by 1 base and the J gene end by 0 bases; junction bases not matched to a gene: 2. CDR1 is SGHDN, CDR2 FVKESK, per germline. The CDR3 covers 16 residues. The CDR3 loop reads CASSQGDRGANYGYTF. The CDR3 DNA sequence: TGTGCCAGCAGCCAAGGGGACAGGGGAGCTAACTATGGCTACACCTTC.

This clone was found once. The chain has TRBV24-1 and TRBJ1-5, with D possibly TRBD1 on 6 matching bases. The germline gives CDR1 KGHDR, CDR2 SFDVKD. The CDR3 is 12 residues long. V gave up 7 bases and J gave up 7 bases, with 10 bases separating them. CDR3 in DNA: TGTGCCACCAGCGCAGGGGTACAGCCCCAGCATTTT. Protein product: CATSAGVQPQHF.

The rearrangement uses TRBV27 and TRBJ2-3, with D hard to call. Germline-derived CDR1 and CDR2 are MNHEY and SMNVEV (reference sequence). This CDR3 is 13 amino acids long. V shed 3 bases and J shed 8 bases, with 12 bases lying between them. CDR3 nucleotides: TGTGCCAGCAGTTTTCTGGCCTCGGGTACGCAGTATTTT. Protein product: CASSFLASGTQYF.

This chain uses TRBV4-1 with TRBJ2-7; the match to TRBD2 covers 8 bases. With V trimmed by 1 base and J by 2 bases, 7 bases remained unmatched. This CDR3 has 16 residues. The germline V gene encodes CDR1 MGHRA and CDR2 YSYEKL. CDR3 region: CASSQAGGASAYEQYF. In DNA form, the CDR3 reads TGCGCCAGCAGCCAAGCGGGGGGGGCCTCAGCCTACGAGCAGTACTTC.

The V gene is TRBV5-8, the J gene TRBJ1-4; 9 bases agree with TRBD1. V was pared by 0 bases and J by 6 bases, with 9 bases of the junction left unmatched. CDR3 length: 17 residues. Per the germline V gene, CDR1 is SGHTS and CDR2 is YDEGEE. CDR3 sequence (DNA): TGTGCCAGCAGCTTGGGGGCTACAGGGGGCGCGGATGAAAAACTGTTTTTT. It codes for CASSLGATGGADEKLFF.